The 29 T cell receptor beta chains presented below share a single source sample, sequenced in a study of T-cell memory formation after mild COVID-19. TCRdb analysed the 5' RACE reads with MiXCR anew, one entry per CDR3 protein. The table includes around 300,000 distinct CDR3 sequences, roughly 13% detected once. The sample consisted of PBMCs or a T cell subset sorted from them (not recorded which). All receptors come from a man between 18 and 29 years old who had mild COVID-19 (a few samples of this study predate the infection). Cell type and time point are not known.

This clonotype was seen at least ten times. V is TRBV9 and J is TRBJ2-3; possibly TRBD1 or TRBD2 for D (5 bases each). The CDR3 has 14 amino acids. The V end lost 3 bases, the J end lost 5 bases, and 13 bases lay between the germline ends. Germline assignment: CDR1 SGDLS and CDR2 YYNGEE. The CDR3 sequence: CASSEGPEGDTQYF. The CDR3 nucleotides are TGTGCCAGCAGCGAGGGGCCAGAGGGAGATACGCAGTATTTT.

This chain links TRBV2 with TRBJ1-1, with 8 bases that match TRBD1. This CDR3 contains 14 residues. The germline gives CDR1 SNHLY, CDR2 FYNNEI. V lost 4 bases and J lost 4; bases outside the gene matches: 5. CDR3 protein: CASSVRTGGTEAFF. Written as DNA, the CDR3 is TGTGCCAGCAGTGTAAGAACAGGGGGCACTGAAGCTTTCTTT.

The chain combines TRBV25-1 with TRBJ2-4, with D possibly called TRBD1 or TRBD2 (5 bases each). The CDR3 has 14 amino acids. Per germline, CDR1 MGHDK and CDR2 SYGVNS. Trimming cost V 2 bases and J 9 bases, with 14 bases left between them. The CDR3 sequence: CASSEVGAGSIQYF. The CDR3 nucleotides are TGTGCCAGCAGTGAAGTCGGAGCAGGGAGCATTCAGTACTTC.

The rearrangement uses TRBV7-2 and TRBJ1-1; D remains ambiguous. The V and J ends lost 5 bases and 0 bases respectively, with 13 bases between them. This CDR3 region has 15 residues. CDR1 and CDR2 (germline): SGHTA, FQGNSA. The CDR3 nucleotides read TGTGCCAGCAGCGTAGGGTGGACGGTGAACACTGAAGCTTTCTTT. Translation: CASSVGWTVNTEAFF.

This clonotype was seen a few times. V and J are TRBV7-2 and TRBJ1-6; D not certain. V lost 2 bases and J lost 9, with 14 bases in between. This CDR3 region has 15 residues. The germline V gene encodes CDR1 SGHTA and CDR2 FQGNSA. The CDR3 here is CASSLYGDVGSPLHF. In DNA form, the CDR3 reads TGTGCCAGCAGCTTATACGGGGATGTGGGTTCACCCCTCCACTTT.

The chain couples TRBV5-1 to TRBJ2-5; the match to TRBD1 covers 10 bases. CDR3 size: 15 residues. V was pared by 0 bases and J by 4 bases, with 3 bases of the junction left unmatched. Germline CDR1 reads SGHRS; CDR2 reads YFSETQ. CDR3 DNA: TGCGCCAGCAGCTTGGGACAGGGGGCTGGAGAGACCCAGTACTTC. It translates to CASSLGQGAGETQYF.

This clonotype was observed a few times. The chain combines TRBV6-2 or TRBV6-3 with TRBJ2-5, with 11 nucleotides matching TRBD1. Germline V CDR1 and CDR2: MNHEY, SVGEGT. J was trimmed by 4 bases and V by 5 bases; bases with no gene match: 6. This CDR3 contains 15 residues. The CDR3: CASSRDRGIGETQYF. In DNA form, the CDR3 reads TGTGCCAGCAGTCGGGACAGGGGGATCGGAGAGACCCAGTACTTC.

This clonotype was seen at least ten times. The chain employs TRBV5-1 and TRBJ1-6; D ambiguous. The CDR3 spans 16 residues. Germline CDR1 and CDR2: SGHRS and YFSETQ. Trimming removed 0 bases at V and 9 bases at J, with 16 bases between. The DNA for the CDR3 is TGCGCCAGCAGCTTGGCCGTCGCAGGCGATGGTTCACCCCTCCACTTT. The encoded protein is CASSLAVAGDGSPLHF.

The CDR3 here is CASRPARDRVANGEQFF. CDR3 sequence (DNA): TGTGCCAGCAGACCAGCACGGGACAGAGTGGCAAATGGTGAGCAGTTCTTC. The V gene is TRBV6-6, the J gene TRBJ2-1; TRBD1 agrees at 7 bases. Germline V gives CDR1 MNHNY, CDR2 SVGAGI (reference sequence). V shed 6 bases, J shed 9 bases, and the junction held 20 bases outside the gene matches. This CDR3 has 17 residues.

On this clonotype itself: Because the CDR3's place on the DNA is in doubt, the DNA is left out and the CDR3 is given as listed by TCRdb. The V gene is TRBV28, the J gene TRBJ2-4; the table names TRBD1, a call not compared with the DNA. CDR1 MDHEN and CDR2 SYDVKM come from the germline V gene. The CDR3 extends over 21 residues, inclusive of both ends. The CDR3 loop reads CASSFGAGRQGAESFYYIQYF.

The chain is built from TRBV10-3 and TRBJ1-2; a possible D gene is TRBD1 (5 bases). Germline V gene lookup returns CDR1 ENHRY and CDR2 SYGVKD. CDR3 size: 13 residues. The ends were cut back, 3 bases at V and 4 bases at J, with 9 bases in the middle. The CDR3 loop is CAISDRTTYGYTF. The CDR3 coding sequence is TGTGCCATCAGTGACCGGACAACCTATGGCTACACCTTC.

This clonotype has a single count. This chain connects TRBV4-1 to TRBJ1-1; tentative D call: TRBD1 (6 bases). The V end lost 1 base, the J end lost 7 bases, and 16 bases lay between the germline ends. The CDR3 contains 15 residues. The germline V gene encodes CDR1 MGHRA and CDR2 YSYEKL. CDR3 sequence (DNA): TGCGCCAGCAGCCAAGCACCTACAGGGTGGAGTGAAGCTTTCTTT. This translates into CASSQAPTGWSEAFF.

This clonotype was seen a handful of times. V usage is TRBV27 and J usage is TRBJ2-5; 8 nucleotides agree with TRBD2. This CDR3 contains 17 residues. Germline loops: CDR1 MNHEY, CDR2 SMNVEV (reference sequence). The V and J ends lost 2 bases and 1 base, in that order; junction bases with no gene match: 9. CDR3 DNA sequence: TGTGCCAGCAGTTTAAGGGGTCCCACTAGCGGCCAAGAGACCCAGTACTTC. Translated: CASSLRGPTSGQETQYF.

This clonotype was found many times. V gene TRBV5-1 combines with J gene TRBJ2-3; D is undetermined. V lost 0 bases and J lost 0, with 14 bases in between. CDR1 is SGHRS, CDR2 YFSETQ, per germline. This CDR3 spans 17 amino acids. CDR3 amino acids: CASSLESNSPSTDTQYF. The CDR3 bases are TGCGCCAGCAGCTTGGAGTCTAACTCTCCTAGCACAGATACGCAGTATTTT. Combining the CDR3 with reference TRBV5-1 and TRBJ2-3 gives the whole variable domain KAGVTQTPRYLIKTRGQQVTLSCSPISGHRSVSWYQQTPGQGLQFLFEYFSETQRNKGNFPGRFSGRQFSNSRSEMNVSTLELGDSALYLCASSLESNSPSTDTQYFGPGTRLTVL.

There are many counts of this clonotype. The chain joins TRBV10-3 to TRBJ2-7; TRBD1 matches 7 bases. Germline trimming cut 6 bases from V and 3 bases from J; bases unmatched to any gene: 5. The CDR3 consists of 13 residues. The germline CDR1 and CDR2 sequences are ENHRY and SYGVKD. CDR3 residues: CAISPGTDYEQYF. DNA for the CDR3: TGTGCCATCAGCCCCGGGACAGACTACGAGCAGTACTTC.

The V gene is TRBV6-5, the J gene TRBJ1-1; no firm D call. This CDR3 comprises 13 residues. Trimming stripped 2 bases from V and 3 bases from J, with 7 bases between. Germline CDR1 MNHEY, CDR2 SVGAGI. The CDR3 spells CASSYHGDTEAFF. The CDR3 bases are TGTGCCAGCAGTTACCACGGAGACACTGAAGCTTTCTTT.

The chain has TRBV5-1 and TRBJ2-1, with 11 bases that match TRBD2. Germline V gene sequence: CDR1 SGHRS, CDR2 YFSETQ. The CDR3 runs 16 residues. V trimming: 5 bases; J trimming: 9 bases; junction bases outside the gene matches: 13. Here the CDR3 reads CASSPGTSGKYGEQFF. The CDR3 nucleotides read TGCGCCAGCAGTCCCGGGACTAGCGGAAAGTACGGTGAGCAGTTCTTC.

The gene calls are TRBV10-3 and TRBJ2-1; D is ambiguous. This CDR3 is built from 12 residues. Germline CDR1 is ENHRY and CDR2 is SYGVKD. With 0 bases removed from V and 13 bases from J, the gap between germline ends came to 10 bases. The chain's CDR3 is CAISESAEPQFF. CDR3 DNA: TGTGCCATCAGTGAGTCCGCCGAACCCCAGTTCTTC.

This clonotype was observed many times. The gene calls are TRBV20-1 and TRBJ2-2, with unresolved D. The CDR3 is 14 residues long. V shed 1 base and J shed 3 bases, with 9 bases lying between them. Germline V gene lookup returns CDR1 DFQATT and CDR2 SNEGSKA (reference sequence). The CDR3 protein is CSARGWVHTGELFF. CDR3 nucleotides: TGCAGTGCTAGAGGTTGGGTTCACACCGGGGAGCTGTTTTTT.

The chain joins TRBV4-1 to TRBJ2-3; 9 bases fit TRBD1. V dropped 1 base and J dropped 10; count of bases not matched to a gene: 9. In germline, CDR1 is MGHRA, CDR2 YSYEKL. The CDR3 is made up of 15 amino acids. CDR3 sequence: CASSQVGTGWEAQYF. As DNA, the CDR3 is TGCGCCAGCAGCCAAGTCGGGACAGGGTGGGAGGCGCAGTATTTT.

The CDR3 reads CASSPGQVNEQFF. In DNA form, the CDR3 reads TGTGCCAGCAGCCCAGGACAGGTCAATGAGCAGTTCTTC. The chain employs TRBV7-2 and TRBJ2-1, with TRBD1 matching over 7 bases. Germline CDR1 and CDR2: SGHTA and FQGNSA. The CDR3 contains 13 residues. With 5 bases clipped from V and 6 bases from J, the junction kept 4 bases outside the gene matches.

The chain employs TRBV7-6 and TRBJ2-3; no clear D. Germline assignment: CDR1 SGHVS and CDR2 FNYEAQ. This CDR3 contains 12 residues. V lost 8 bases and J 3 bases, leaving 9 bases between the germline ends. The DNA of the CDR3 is TGTGCCAGCGGTGGTGAAACAGATACGCAGTATTTT. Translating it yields CASGGETDTQYF.

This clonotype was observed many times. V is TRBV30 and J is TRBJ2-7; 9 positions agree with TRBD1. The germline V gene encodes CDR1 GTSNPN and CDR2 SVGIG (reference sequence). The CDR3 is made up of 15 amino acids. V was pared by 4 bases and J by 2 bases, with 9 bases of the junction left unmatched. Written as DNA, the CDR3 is TGTGCCTGGAAGGGGGACAGGGAGGGGGCCTACGAGCAGTACTTC. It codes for CAWKGDREGAYEQYF.

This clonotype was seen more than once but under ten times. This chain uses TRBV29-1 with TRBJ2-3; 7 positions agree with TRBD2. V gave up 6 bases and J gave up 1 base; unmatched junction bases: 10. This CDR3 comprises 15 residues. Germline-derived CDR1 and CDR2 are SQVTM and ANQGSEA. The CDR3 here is CSVPGAGLRTDTQYF. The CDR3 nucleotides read TGCAGCGTCCCCGGGGCGGGACTACGCACAGATACGCAGTATTTT.

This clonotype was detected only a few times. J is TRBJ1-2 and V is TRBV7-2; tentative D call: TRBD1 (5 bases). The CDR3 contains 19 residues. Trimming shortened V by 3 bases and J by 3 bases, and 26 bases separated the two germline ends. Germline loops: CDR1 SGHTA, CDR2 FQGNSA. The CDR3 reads CASSFDPDSAQLFHYGYTF. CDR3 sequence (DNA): TGTGCCAGCAGCTTCGACCCAGACAGCGCGCAGCTGTTCCACTATGGCTACACCTTC.

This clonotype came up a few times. CDR3 in amino acids: CASSHRQVYTYEQYV. The CDR3 nucleotides read TGTGCCAGCAGCCACCGACAGGTTTACACCTACGAGCAGTACGTC. The chain has TRBV28 and TRBJ2-7, with TRBD1 as a possible D gene (6 bases). CDR3 size: 15 residues. V shed 6 bases and J shed 2 bases, with 17 bases lying between them. Germline assignment: CDR1 MDHEN and CDR2 SYDVKM.

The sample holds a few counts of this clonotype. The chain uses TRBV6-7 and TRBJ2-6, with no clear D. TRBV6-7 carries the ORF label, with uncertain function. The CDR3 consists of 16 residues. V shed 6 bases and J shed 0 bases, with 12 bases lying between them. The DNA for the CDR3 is TGTGCCAGCAGACAAGGGTCCAGCTCTGGGGCCAACGTCCTGACTTTC. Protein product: CASRQGSSSGANVLTF.

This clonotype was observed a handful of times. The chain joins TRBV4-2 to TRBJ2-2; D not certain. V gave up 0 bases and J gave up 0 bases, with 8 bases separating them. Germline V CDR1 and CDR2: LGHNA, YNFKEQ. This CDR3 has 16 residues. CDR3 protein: CASSQERVSNTGELFF. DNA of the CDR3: TGTGCCAGCAGCCAAGAACGGGTATCGAACACCGGGGAGCTGTTTTTT.

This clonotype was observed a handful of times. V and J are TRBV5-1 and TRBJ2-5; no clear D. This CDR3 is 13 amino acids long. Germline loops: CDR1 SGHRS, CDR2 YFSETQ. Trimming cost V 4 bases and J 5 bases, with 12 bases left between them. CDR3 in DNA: TGCGCCAGCAGCATCATCCCGGAGGAGACCCAGTACTTC. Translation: CASSIIPEETQYF.